This T cell receptor (beta chain) was captured in a study of vaccination effects on CD4 cells after COVID-19. Using viral peptide pools, the ViraFEST assay grew out antigen-specific CD4+ T cells prior to sequencing. CD4+ T cell isolation took place after approximately 11 days of culture. This person's SARS-CoV-2 infection, confirmed by PCR, occurred between March and December 2020. It was with about 10 IU/ml IL-2 and about 9.2 ug/ml peptides that 1.5 million to 2.5 million PBMC per well were cultured. Only a few counts were recorded for this clone. What it binds is unknown. This CDR3 contains 13 residues. Trimming pared 5 bases from V and 1 base from J, leaving 9 bases between. CDR1 and CDR2 (germline): MNHEY, SVGAGI. TCRdb's table, derived via immunoSEQ multiplex PCR, lists solely in-frame clones and lacks some. The sample carries approximately 19,000 clones, under 75% recorded once.

This TCR derives from a human donor who had a prior SARS-CoV-2 infection. The sample consisted of CD4+ T cells from PBMCs cultured with a peptide pool, taken before COVID-19 vaccination. The chain employs TRBV6-5 and TRBJ2-7; D gene unclear. The CDR3 reads CASSPLDSYEQYF. The CDR3, as DNA: TGTGCCAGCAGTCCGCTCGATTCCTACGAGCAGTACTTC.